The clone carrying this TCR beta chain was observed many times. Its target is not known. This sample was taken from a study of neurological immune-mediated disorders. Findings of the study overall: When the repertoires were sorted by phylogenetic grouping, those of 18 of 34 multiple sclerosis patients ended up in one related-CDR3 cluster, a possible signature.

Germline-derived CDR1 and CDR2 are SGHVS and FQNEAQ. CDR3 length: 14 amino acids. The germline V and J ends were trimmed by 1 base and 9 bases, with 13 bases remaining between them. Each CDR3 protein is one row after TCRdb ran MiXCR on the 5' RACE reads. The data contain about 120,000 distinct CDR3 sequences, about 3.2% of them singletons. The source material was PBMCs. V gene TRBV7-8 combines with J gene TRBJ1-5; no definite D call. This TCR derives from a woman aged 30 to 39 with multiple sclerosis. DNA for the CDR3: TGTGCCAGCAGCTTAGAGGGCCCAGTGAGGCCCCAGCATTTT. As protein: CASSLEGPVRPQHF.